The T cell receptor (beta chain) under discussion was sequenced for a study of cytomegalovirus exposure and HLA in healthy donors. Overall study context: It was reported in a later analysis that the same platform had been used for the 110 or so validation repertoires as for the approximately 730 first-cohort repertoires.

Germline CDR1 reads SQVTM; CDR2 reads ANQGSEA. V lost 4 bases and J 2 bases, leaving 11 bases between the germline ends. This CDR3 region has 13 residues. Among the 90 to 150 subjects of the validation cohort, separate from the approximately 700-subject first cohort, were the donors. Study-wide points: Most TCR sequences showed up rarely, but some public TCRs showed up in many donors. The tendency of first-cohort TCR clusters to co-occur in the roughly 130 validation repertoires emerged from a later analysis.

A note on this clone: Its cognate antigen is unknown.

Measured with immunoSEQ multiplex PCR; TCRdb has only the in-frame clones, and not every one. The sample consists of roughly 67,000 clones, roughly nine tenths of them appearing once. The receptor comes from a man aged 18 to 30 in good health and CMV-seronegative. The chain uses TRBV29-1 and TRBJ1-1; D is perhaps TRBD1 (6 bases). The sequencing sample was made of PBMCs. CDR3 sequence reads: CSVGGRGNTEAFF. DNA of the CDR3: TGCAGCGTTGGTGGCAGGGGAAACACTGAAGCTTTCTTT. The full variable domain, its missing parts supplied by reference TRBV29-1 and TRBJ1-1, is SAVISQKPSRDICQRGTSLTIQCQVDSQVTMMFWYRQQPGQSLTLIATANQGSEATYESGFVIDKFPISRPNLTFSTLTVSNMSPEDSSIYLCSVGGRGNTEAFFGQGTRLTVV.